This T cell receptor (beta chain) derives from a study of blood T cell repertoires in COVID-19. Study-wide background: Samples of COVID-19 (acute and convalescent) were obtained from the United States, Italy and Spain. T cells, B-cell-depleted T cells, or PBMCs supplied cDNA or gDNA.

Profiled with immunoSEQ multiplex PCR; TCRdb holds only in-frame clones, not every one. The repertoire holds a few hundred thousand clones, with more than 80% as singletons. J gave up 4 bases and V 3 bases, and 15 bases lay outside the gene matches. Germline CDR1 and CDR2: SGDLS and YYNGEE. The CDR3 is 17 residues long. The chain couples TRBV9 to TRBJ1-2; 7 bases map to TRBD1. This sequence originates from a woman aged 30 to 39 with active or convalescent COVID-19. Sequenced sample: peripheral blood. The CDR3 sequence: CASSGDSSFPTGYGYTF. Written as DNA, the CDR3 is TGTGCCAGCAGCGGGGACAGCTCCTTCCCCACGGGCTATGGCTACACCTTC.